This TCR beta chain was documented in a study of blood T cell repertoires in COVID-19. Study-level background: PBMCs, B-cell-depleted T cells, or T cells provided the cDNA or gDNA that made up the material.

The V segment lost 3 bases and the J segment 5 bases; nucleotides outside the gene matches: 12. CDR3 length equals 15 residues. Germline CDR1 reads GTSNPN; CDR2 reads SVGIG (reference sequence). This clone was seen only once. Patients of the Seattle cohort, enrolled during active infection, were followed longitudinally. Source study methods: Cell counts per sample came from amplifying reference gene primers. Data came from immunoSEQ multiplex PCR; TCRdb stores just in-frame clones and leaves some out. The V and J calls and clone size were taken over from that table, and D and trimming were inferred from the DNA. The sample contains 150,000 or so clones, around 82% of which appear only once.

The sequence was collected from a man in his 60s with COVID-19, enrolled during active disease. The chain uses TRBV30 and TRBJ2-5, with TRBD2 identical over 7 bases. Sequencing was performed on peripheral blood. The CDR3 region is CAWSTKSGLGETQYF. CDR3 bases: TGTGCCTGGAGCACCAAAAGTGGACTAGGGGAGACCCAGTACTTC.